The clone carrying this TCR beta chain was found once. These data are taken from a study of blood T cell repertoires in COVID-19. Study overall: Collection of acute and convalescent COVID-19 samples took place in the United States, Italy and Spain. PBMCs, B-cell-depleted T cells, or T cells provided the cDNA or gDNA that made up the material.

Methods used by the authors: How many nucleated cells were present was estimated from reference gene primer amplification. Assay used: immunoSEQ multiplex PCR; TCRdb lists only in-frame clones, some missing. V, J and clone size are those of that table, while D and trimming were read from the DNA. Here the sample spans 250,000 to 300,000 clones, approximately 85% being singletons. The CDR3 sequence is 15 residues long. Trimming took off 2 bases at V and 8 bases at J, with 13 bases between the two ends. Looked up from germline, CDR1 is MNHNY and CDR2 is SVGAGI (reference sequence). This sequence joins TRBV6-6 and TRBJ1-6, with D maybe TRBD1 (6 bases). Sample: peripheral blood. The sequence came from a woman in her seventies with acute or convalescent COVID-19. The CDR3 protein is CASSYLQGRDSPLHF. Here the CDR3 DNA reads TGTGCCAGCAGTTACCTACAGGGCCGGGATTCACCCCTCCACTTT.